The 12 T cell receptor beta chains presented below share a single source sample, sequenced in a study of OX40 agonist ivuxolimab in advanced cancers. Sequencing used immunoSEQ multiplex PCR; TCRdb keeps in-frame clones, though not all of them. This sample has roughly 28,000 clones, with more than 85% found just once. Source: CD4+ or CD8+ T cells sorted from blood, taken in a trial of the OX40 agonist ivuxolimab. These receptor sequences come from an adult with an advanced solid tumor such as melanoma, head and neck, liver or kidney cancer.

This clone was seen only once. This CDR3 reads CASSLVTGTHEQYF. Here the CDR3 DNA reads TGTGCCAGCAGCTTAGTGACAGGGACCCACGAGCAGTACTTC. The rearrangement uses TRBV7-9 and TRBJ2-7; the match to TRBD1 covers 7 bases. CDR3 length: 14 residues. J gave up 5 bases and V 1 base, and 5 bases lay outside the gene matches. The V gene's germline CDR1 is SEHNR and CDR2 FQNEAQ (reference sequence).

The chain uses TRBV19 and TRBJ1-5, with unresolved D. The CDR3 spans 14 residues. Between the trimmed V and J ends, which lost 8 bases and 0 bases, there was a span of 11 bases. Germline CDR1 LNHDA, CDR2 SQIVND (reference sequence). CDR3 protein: CASSASFSNQPQHF. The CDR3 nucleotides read TGTGCCAGTTCCGCGTCGTTTAGCAATCAGCCCCAGCATTTT.

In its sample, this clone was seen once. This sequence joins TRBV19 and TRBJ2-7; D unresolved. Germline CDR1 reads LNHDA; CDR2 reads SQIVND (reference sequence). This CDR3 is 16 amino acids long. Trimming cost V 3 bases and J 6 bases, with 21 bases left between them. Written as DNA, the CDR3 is TGTGCCAGTAGTATTCGTCTAGGCTCCTACGGTGGCGAGCAGTACTTC. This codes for CASSIRLGSYGGEQYF.

CDR3: CASSLRDGGYEQYF. CDR3 DNA: TGTGCCAGCAGCTTAAGGGACGGAGGCTACGAGCAGTACTTC. The genes are TRBV7-9 and TRBJ2-7; tentatively, D is TRBD1 or TRBD2 (5 bases each). V was pared by 2 bases and J by 3 bases, with 11 bases between. CDR1 and CDR2 from the germline V gene are SEHNR and FQNEAQ (reference sequence). The CDR3 covers 14 residues.

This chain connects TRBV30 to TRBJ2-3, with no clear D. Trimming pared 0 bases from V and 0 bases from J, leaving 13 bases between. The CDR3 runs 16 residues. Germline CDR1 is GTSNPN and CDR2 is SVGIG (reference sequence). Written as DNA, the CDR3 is TGTGCCTGGAGTGTACCCCTCCTGGACAGCACAGATACGCAGTATTTT. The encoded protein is CAWSVPLLDSTDTQYF.

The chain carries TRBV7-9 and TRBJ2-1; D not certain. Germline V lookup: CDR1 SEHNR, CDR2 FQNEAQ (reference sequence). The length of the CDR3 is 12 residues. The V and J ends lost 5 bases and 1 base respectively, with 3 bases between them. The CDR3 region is CASSPSYNEQFF. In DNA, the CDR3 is TGTGCCAGCAGCCCTTCCTACAATGAGCAGTTCTTC.

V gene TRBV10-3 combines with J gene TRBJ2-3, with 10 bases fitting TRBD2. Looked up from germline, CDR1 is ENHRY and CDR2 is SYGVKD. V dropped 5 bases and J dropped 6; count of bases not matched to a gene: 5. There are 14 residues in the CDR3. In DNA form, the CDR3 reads TGTGCCATCAGTACTAGCGGGAACCCCGATACGCAGTATTTT. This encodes CAISTSGNPDTQYF.

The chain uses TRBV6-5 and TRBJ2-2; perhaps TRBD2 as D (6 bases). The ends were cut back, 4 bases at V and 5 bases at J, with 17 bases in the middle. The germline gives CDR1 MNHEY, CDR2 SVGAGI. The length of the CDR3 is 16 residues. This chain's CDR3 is CASSWDLGEATGELFF. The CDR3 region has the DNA TGTGCCAGCAGTTGGGACCTAGGGGAGGCGACCGGGGAGCTGTTTTTT.

The CDR3 coding sequence is TGCGCCAGCGCTCCGGTTCGAAAGACCTATGGCTACACCTTC. Translated, it gives CASAPVRKTYGYTF. The genes are TRBV5-1 and TRBJ1-2; D is undetermined. Deletions cut 7 bases from V and 4 bases from J, with 17 bases between. Germline lookup yields CDR1 SGHRS and CDR2 YFSETQ. CDR3 length equals 14 residues.

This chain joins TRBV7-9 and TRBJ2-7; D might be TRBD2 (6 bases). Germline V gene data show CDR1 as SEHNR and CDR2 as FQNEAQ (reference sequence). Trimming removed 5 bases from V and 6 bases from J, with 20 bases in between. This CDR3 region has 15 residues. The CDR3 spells CASSPRDFLFGEQYF. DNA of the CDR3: TGTGCCAGCAGCCCCCGGGACTTCCTTTTTGGCGAGCAGTACTTC.

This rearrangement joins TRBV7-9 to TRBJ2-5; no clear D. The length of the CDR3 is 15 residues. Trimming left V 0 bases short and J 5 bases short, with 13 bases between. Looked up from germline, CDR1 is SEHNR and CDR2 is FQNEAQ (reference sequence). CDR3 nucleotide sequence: TGTGCCAGCAGCTTAGCTCCGGAGCTAGGCGAGACCCAGTACTTC. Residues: CASSLAPELGETQYF.

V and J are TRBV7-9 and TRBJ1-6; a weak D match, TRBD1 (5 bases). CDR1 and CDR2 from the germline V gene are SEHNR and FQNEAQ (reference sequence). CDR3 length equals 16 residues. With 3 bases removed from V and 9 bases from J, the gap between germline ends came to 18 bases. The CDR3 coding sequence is TGTGCCAGCAGCTTGGACGGGACCAAAAGAGGTTCACCCCTCCACTTT. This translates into CASSLDGTKRGSPLHF.